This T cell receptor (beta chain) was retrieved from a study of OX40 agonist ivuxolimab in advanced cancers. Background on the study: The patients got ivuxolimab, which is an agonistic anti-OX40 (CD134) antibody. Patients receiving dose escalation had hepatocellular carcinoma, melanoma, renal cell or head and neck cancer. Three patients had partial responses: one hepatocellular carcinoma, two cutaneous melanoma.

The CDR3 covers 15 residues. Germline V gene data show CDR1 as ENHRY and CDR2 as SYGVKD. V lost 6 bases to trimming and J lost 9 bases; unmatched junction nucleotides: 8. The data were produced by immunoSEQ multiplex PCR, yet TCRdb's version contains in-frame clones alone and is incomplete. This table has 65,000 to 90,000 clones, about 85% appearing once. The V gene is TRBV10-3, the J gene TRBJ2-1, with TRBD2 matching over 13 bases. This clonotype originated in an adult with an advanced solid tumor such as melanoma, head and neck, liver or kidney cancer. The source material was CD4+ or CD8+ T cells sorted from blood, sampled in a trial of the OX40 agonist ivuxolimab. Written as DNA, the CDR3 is TGTGCCATCAGGGATGGACTAGCGGGGGACCCTGAGCAGTTCTTC. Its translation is CAIRDGLAGDPEQFF.